Below, 26 T cell receptor beta chains from the same sample are listed, as sequenced in a study of CD8 T cells in Susac syndrome. RNA amounts of about 0.45 to 1 ug underwent reverse transcription with random hexamers. A single record per CDR3 protein comes from TCRdb applying MiXCR to the immunoSEQ multiplex PCR reads. The data contain some 450,000 distinct CDR3 sequences, more than 80% of them singletons. Sequencing was carried out using CD8+ T cells from PBMCs. The receptors were gathered from a human donor with multiple sclerosis.

CDR3 residues: CASSWGQGGDLEAFF. Written as DNA, the CDR3 is TGTGCCAGCAGCTGGGGACAGGGTGGGGATCTTGAAGCTTTCTTT. V and J are TRBV7-9 and TRBJ1-1; TRBD1 agrees at 9 bases. The V gene end was trimmed by 4 bases and the J gene end by 7 bases; junction bases not matched to a gene: 10. This CDR3 contains 15 residues. The germline V gene has CDR1 SEHNR and CDR2 FQNEAQ (reference sequence).

The CDR3 DNA follows: TGTGCCAGCAGCTTAGCCGGGGCCGGTGTCGGGGATAACTATGGCTACACCTTC. Protein sequence: CASSLAGAGVGDNYGYTF. This chain uses TRBV7-6 with TRBJ1-2; D is perhaps TRBD1 (5 bases). V dropped 0 bases and J dropped 1 base, with 18 bases sitting between them. Looked up from germline, CDR1 is SGHVS and CDR2 is FNYEAQ. The CDR3 is 18 residues long.

In its sample, this clonotype was seen a few times. The V and J genes are TRBV7-3 and TRBJ2-1; 12 positions match TRBD2. V gave up 5 bases and J gave up 6 bases; unmatched junction bases: 5. The CDR3 has 15 amino acids. Germline assignment: CDR1 SGHTA and CDR2 FQGTGA. This chain's CDR3 is CASSAGLAGFNEQFF. DNA for the CDR3: TGTGCCAGCAGCGCGGGACTAGCGGGCTTCAATGAGCAGTTCTTC. Using reference TRBV7-3 and TRBJ2-1 for the parts outside the CDR3, the full variable domain is GAGVSQTPSNKVTEKGKYVELRCDPISGHTALYWYRQSLGQGPEFLIYFQGTGAADDSGLPNDRFFAVRPEGSVSTLKIQRTERGDSAVYLCASSAGLAGFNEQFFGPGTRLTVL.

V usage is TRBV9 and J usage is TRBJ2-3, with D perhaps TRBD2 (6 bases). V lost 3 bases, J lost 5 bases, and 19 bases lay in between. The CDR3 runs 16 residues. Germline CDR1 SGDLS, CDR2 YYNGEE. The CDR3 reads CASSAFSGEGIDTQYF. Here the CDR3 DNA reads TGTGCCAGCAGCGCCTTTAGCGGAGAAGGCATAGATACGCAGTATTTT.

The chain has TRBV7-6 and TRBJ2-3; D is possibly TRBD1 (6 bases). The V gene lost 5 bases and the J gene lost 0 bases, with 15 bases spanning the gap. The CDR3 sequence is 16 residues long. Germline V gene data show CDR1 as SGHVS and CDR2 as FNYEAQ. As DNA, the CDR3 is TGTGCCAGCAGCGACACGGACAGAACTAGCACAGATACGCAGTATTTT. This encodes CASSDTDRTSTDTQYF.

The chain has TRBV5-1 and TRBJ2-5, with TRBD1 matching over 7 bases. J was trimmed by 7 bases and V by 0 bases; bases with no gene match: 6. CDR3 length equals 14 residues. Germline-derived CDR1 and CDR2 are SGHRS and YFSETQ. This CDR3 is CASSLGQGEVTQYF. Here the CDR3 DNA reads TGCGCCAGCAGCTTGGGACAGGGAGAGGTGACCCAGTACTTC.

The rearrangement joins TRBV4-2 to TRBJ2-7; 8 bases align to TRBD2. Trimming took 0 bases from V and 5 from J; bases not matched to a gene: 6. This CDR3 spans 15 amino acids. In germline, CDR1 is LGHNA, CDR2 YNFKEQ. Here the CDR3 reads CASSQEAGGADEQYF. The DNA for the CDR3 is TGTGCCAGCAGCCAAGAGGCCGGGGGGGCGGACGAGCAGTACTTC.

Comments on this clonotype: An end of the junction does not agree with germline; a read error may underlie this. The gene calls are TRBV29-1 and TRBJ1-2; TRBD1 agrees at 7 bases. From germline, CDR1 is SQVTM and CDR2 ANQGSEA. The CDR3 has 13 amino acids. The CDR3 nucleotides are TGCAGCATTGAGACAGGACAGGCCTATGGCTACACCTTC. It is translated as CSIETGQAYGYTF.

The chain joins TRBV30 to TRBJ1-1; D remains unclear. V was shortened by 1 base and J by 5 bases, with 11 bases between the two germline ends. The germline V gene has CDR1 GTSNPN and CDR2 SVGIG (reference sequence). The CDR3 is 13 residues long. This chain's CDR3 is CAWSDNVWTEAFF. The CDR3 nucleotides read TGTGCCTGGAGTGACAACGTCTGGACTGAAGCTTTCTTT.

The chain couples TRBV5-1 to TRBJ2-7, with 12 bases fitting TRBD1. CDR1 is SGHRS, CDR2 YFSETQ, per germline. Trimming removed 3 bases from V and 5 bases from J; junction bases left unmatched: 6. CDR3 length: 15 amino acids. CDR3 sequence reads: CASSSGTGGANEQYF. The CDR3, as DNA: TGCGCCAGCAGCTCAGGGACAGGGGGCGCGAACGAGCAGTACTTC.

V and J are TRBV5-5 and TRBJ2-5, with D unclear. CDR3 length equals 16 residues. Germline V gene lookup returns CDR1 SGHKS and CDR2 YYEKEE (reference sequence). Trimming shortened V by 1 base and J by 1 base, and 14 bases separated the two germline ends. The CDR3 DNA reads TGTGCCAGCAGCTTGAACGGACCAAATCCCCAAGAGACCCAGTACTTC. As protein: CASSLNGPNPQETQYF. Full variable domain (outside the CDR3, taken from reference TRBV5-5 and TRBJ2-5): DAGVTQSPTHLIKTRGQQVTLRCSPISGHKSVSWYQQVLGQGPQFIFQYYEKEERGRGNFPDRFSARQFPNYSSELNVNALLLGDSALYLCASSLNGPNPQETQYFGPGTRLLVL.

This clonotype appeared a single time. The chain joins TRBV27 to TRBJ2-7, with D perhaps matching TRBD1 (6 bases). Germline assignment: CDR1 MNHEY and CDR2 SMNVEV (reference sequence). The CDR3 is 14 amino acids. The germline V and J ends were trimmed by 6 bases and 0 bases, with 12 bases remaining between them. CDR3 nucleotides: TGTGCCAGCAGCGTAATGACAGGCTCCTACGAGCAGTACTTC. As protein: CASSVMTGSYEQYF.

The rearrangement joins TRBV7-3 to TRBJ2-5; either TRBD1 or TRBD2 may fit D (5 bases each). CDR1 and CDR2 (germline): SGHTA, FQGTGA. V shed 4 bases and J shed 2 bases, with 14 bases lying between them. CDR3 length: 15 residues. CDR3 sequence reads: CASSWGFGTQETQYF. CDR3 DNA sequence: TGTGCCAGCAGCTGGGGGTTTGGGACGCAAGAGACCCAGTACTTC.

This rearrangement joins TRBV29-1 to TRBJ2-5; D remains unclear. V lost 1 base and J 5 bases, leaving 11 bases between the germline ends. The CDR3 is 13 amino acids. Per the germline V gene, CDR1 is SQVTM and CDR2 is ANQGSEA. CDR3 nucleotide sequence: TGCAGCGTTGAAGGTGTGTCCGCCGAGACCCAGTACTTC. It codes for CSVEGVSAETQYF.

The chain has TRBV4-1 and TRBJ2-2; D gene unclear. Trimming left V 4 bases short and J 7 bases short, with 13 bases between. This CDR3 comprises 14 residues. Germline V gene sequence: CDR1 MGHRA, CDR2 YSYEKL. CDR3 DNA sequence: TGCGCCAGCAGCCTTGAACGAGTTTTCGGGGAGCTGTTTTTT. Translated: CASSLERVFGELFF.

With regard to this clonotype: This is likely a read error, given that the CDR3 carries no conserved phenylalanine or tryptophan at its end. This chain links TRBV4-1 with TRBJ2-3; no firm D call. The V and J ends lost 3 bases and 5 bases respectively, with 9 bases between them. There are 13 residues in the CDR3. CDR1 and CDR2 from the germline V gene are MGHRA and YSYEKL. The CDR3: CASSQGLEDTQYL. The CDR3 DNA reads as TGCGCCAGCAGCCAGGGCTTGGAAGATACGCAGTATCTT.

In DNA form, the CDR3 reads TGTGCCAGCAGTGAAAGGACAGGGGAATACGAGCAGTACTTC. Translated, it gives CASSERTGEYEQYF. V is TRBV6-1 and J is TRBJ2-7; 9 bases align to TRBD1. This CDR3 region has 14 residues. The junction had 3 bases not matched to a gene; V was cut back by 2 bases and J by 4 bases. Germline CDR1 and CDR2: MNHNS and SASEGT.

The chain carries TRBV6-5 and TRBJ2-7; D possibly uses TRBD1 or TRBD2 (5 bases each). Germline V gene data show CDR1 as MNHEY and CDR2 as SVGAGI. The CDR3 sequence is 14 residues long. Trimming left V 6 bases short and J 6 bases short, with 18 bases between. Here the CDR3 DNA reads TGTGCCAGCAGCCTAGGCCCGGGGCCTTTCGAGCAGTACTTC. This encodes CASSLGPGPFEQYF.

The CDR3 loop reads CASSWPGSGTEAFF. The CDR3 nucleotides are TGTGCCAGCAGTTGGCCGGGGTCGGGGACTGAAGCTTTCTTT. The rearrangement joins TRBV28 to TRBJ1-1; no reliable D call. Germline CDR1 MDHEN, CDR2 SYDVKM. Trimming stripped 4 bases from V and 5 bases from J, with 14 bases between. The CDR3 consists of 14 residues.

This rearrangement joins TRBV4-1 to TRBJ1-4; D is uncertain. This CDR3 comprises 16 residues. Looked up from germline, CDR1 is MGHRA and CDR2 is YSYEKL. V was cut by 0 bases and J by 8 bases, with 16 bases left in between. CDR3 bases: TGCGCCAGCAGCCAAGATCAAGGCAGTGTATACGAAAAACTGTTTTTT. Encoded protein: CASSQDQGSVYEKLFF.

V gene TRBV2 combines with J gene TRBJ2-5; D is ambiguous. Germline CDR1 is SNHLY and CDR2 is FYNNEI. The CDR3 consists of 13 residues. V was shortened by 4 bases and J by 0 bases, with 6 bases between the two germline ends. CDR3 loop: CASSGAYQETQYF. The CDR3 coding sequence is TGTGCCAGCAGTGGCGCGTACCAAGAGACCCAGTACTTC.

This clonotype has a single count. V and J are TRBV30 and TRBJ2-5, with D possibly matching TRBD2 (6 bases). CDR3 length equals 14 residues. The V end lost 0 bases, the J end lost 2 bases, and 10 bases lay between the germline ends. Germline V CDR1 and CDR2: GTSNPN, SVGIG (reference sequence). CDR3 DNA sequence: TGTGCCTGGAGTGTTGGAGGGGATCAAGAGACCCAGTACTTC. This translates into CAWSVGGDQETQYF.

This chain uses TRBV7-9 with TRBJ1-5, with 9 nucleotides matching TRBD1. The length of the CDR3 is 14 residues. Looked up from germline, CDR1 is SEHNR and CDR2 is FQNEAQ (reference sequence). The J segment lost 7 bases and the V segment lost 5 bases, leaving 6 bases of the junction unmatched. CDR3 amino acids: CASSAGTGIQPQHF. The CDR3 DNA sequence: TGTGCCAGCAGCGCCGGGACAGGGATACAGCCCCAGCATTTT.

V gene TRBV6-2 or TRBV6-3 combines with J gene TRBJ1-6, with 7 bases fitting TRBD1. The CDR3 runs to 16 residues. The germline V gene encodes CDR1 MNHEY and CDR2 SVGEGT. Trimming took 7 bases from V and 10 from J; bases not matched to a gene: 16. CDR3 amino acids: CASIYKGGERRSPLHF. The CDR3 nucleotides read TGTGCCAGCATATATAAAGGGGGCGAGAGAAGATCACCCCTCCACTTT.

The chain combines TRBV27 with TRBJ1-1, with 8 bases fitting TRBD1. CDR3 length equals 14 residues. Germline lookup yields CDR1 MNHEY and CDR2 SMNVEV (reference sequence). Trimming cost V 4 bases and J 4 bases; bases outside gene matches: 5. In nucleotides, the CDR3 is TGTGCCAGCAGTTGGCAGGGGGCGAGCACTGAAGCTTTCTTT. Protein: CASSWQGASTEAFF.

The J gene is TRBJ2-4, the V gene TRBV28; TRBD2 matches at 7 bases. CDR1 MDHEN and CDR2 SYDVKM come from the germline V gene. CDR3 length equals 16 residues. V dropped 5 bases and J dropped 3; count of bases not matched to a gene: 10. The CDR3 coding sequence is TGTGCCAGCAGTCCCCGCCGCGGGGGAGGCAAAAACATTCAGTACTTC. Translation: CASSPRRGGGKNIQYF.